The source of this T cell receptor (beta chain) is a study of chemoradiotherapy in HPV16-positive cancers (dated by TCRdb to 2021 to 2024). As for the study more broadly: Candidate HPV-specific T-cell clones and common TCR motifs were defined through functional T-cell assays on cells from a couple of HPV16-positive patients. The study set out to ask whether T-cell immunity against the HPV oncoproteins E6 and E7 changes over the course of chemoradiotherapy and whether that immunity affects survival. TCR repertoires from 86 patients with HPV-related cancers were then used to track the candidate HPV-specific TCRs and motifs. Broader findings and caveats from the paper: In HPV16-positive patients, expansion of HPV-responsive T cells during chemoradiotherapy was found to be associated with improved recurrence-free survival. The survival association was reported for HPV16-positive patients, and the functional definition of HPV-specific T cells was derived from only a couple of HPV16-positive patients. Expansion of candidate HPV-specific clones and E7-related TCR motifs was observed in the tumor microenvironment during treatment, whereas no such expansion was observed for non-HPV-specific T cells.

To prepare the library, the immunoSEQ multiplex PCR assay was applied. Drawn from immuneACCESS, this table holds only the in-frame rearrangements with V and J called that TCRdb kept. Clones are partly lost; checked studies trace under half to an unresolved V gene and leave the rest unexplained. The sample table shows some 12,000 clones, and roughly 92% are seen once. The biggest ten clones account for less than 2% of the sample. Repertoires were sampled multiple times during chemoradiotherapy, which allowed clonal expansion in the tumor microenvironment to be followed. With regard to this clone: Its binding antigen is unknown. Per-nucleotide qualities are absent, and no much larger clonotype sits a single base away.

The germline V gene supplies CDR1 MNHNS and CDR2 SASEGT. From its cysteine to its phenylalanine, the CDR3 spans 14 amino acids. CDR3 DNA is the only sequence kept; it has 42 bases, read in frame from the first base. V loses 4 bases at its end and J loses 4 bases; junction bases beyond the gene matches: 5. This receptor chain uses TRBV6-1 and TRBJ2-7; TRBD2 matches 9 bases in the middle. Sequencing was performed on blood, taken from a patient who underwent chemoradiotherapy. The clonotype originates from a human donor with HPV-associated anogenital cancer. CDR3 protein: CASSVAGVNYEQYF. The nucleotide sequence reads TGTGCCAGCAGTGTAGCGGGGGTAAATTACGAGCAGTACTTC.